The TCR beta chain under discussion was sequenced for a study of a mutant IDH1 vaccine in newly diagnosed glioma. With regard to this clone: The target antigen is unknown.

The V and J ends lost 3 bases and 0 bases, in that order; junction bases with no gene match: 10. Germline loops: CDR1 SNHLY, CDR2 FYNNEI. The CDR3 runs 19 residues. As to time point: week 23, last vaccination. Each vaccine dose was 300 ug of mutant IDH1 20-mer peptide, with topical imiquimod. TCRdb's copy holds only in-frame clones and misses some; the assay was immunoSEQ multiplex PCR. The data show about 56,000 clones, around 87% seen once. The starting material was PBMCs, obtained from a glioma patient whose treatment included an IDH1 peptide vaccine. This chain joins TRBV2 and TRBJ2-1; 11 bases fit TRBD2. The sequence was collected from a man between 40 and 49 years old with glioma. The CDR3 nucleotides read TGTGCCAGCAGTGAGGCCCCTAGCGGGAGGAGGAGCTCCTACAATGAGCAGTTCTTC. This encodes CASSEAPSGRRSSYNEQFF.